The 17 T cell receptor beta chains in this list originate from one sample, sequenced in a study of cytomegalovirus exposure and HLA in healthy donors (dated by TCRdb to the late 2010s). Libraries were built with the immunoSEQ multiplex PCR assay. This immuneACCESS table, as held by TCRdb, lists in-frame sequences with V and J called but not all clones. Of the missing ones, under half trace to an unresolved V gene in checked studies; the others have no known cause. For this sample the table gives under 250,000 clones, of which less than 85% were detected only once. Jointly, the top ten make up roughly 5.7% of the sample. Material for sequencing was PBMCs. Every receptor here comes from a woman under 30 in good health and CMV-seronegative.

This clone was seen a few times. The chain couples TRBV2 to TRBJ1-5, with D possibly TRBD1 on 5 matching bases. Germline loops: CDR1 SNHLY, CDR2 FYNNEI. Trimming shortened V by 5 bases and J by 7 bases, and 9 bases separated the two germline ends. The CDR3 is 12 amino acids. The CDR3 nucleotides are TGTGCCAGCAGTCGGGGGATACAGCCCCAGCATTTT. Amino acids: CASSRGIQPQHF.

On this clone: This sample also contains other DNA sequences that code for the same CDR3. The chain links TRBV6-1 to TRBJ1-2; 12 nucleotides agree with TRBD1. V was pared by 4 bases and J by 6 bases, with 3 bases of the junction left unmatched. Germline-derived CDR1 and CDR2 are MNHNS and SASEGT. The CDR3 consists of 14 residues. CDR3 bases: TGTGCCAGCAGTGGGGACAGGGGGCGAGATGGCTACACCTTC. Residues: CASSGDRGRDGYTF.

The chain carries TRBV18 and TRBJ1-2; unclear D gene. Trimming cost V 3 bases and J 6 bases, with 11 bases left between them. The CDR3 sequence is 13 residues long. Germline-derived CDR1 and CDR2 are KGHSH and LQKENI. The CDR3 DNA reads TGTGCCAGCTCACCGACGTCCGCCAATGGCTACACCTTC. Its translation: CASSPTSANGYTF.

This rearrangement joins TRBV27 to TRBJ1-1; 10 bases map to TRBD1. The CDR3 is made up of 15 amino acids. The germline V gene has CDR1 MNHEY and CDR2 SMNVEV (reference sequence). V lost 5 bases and J lost 4; bases outside the gene matches: 7. In nucleotides, the CDR3 is TGTGCCAGCAGTCCCCACGGACAGGGGGGCACTGAAGCTTTCTTT. It specifies CASSPHGQGGTEAFF.

The chain links TRBV2 to TRBJ1-2; D unclear. Germline CDR1 SNHLY, CDR2 FYNNEI. Trimming cost V 8 bases and J 10 bases, with 20 bases left between them. The length of the CDR3 is 13 residues. CDR3 region: CASGSSSVFAYTF. The DNA of the CDR3 is TGTGCCAGCGGAAGCAGTTCAGTATTTGCCTACACCTTC.

The genes are TRBV5-1 and TRBJ1-3; D remains unclear. Germline CDR1 SGHRS, CDR2 YFSETQ. The CDR3 contains 16 residues. The V end was cut by 6 bases, the J end by 0 bases, with 16 bases between. The CDR3 protein is CASNYGPTSSGNTIYF. The CDR3, as DNA: TGCGCCAGCAACTACGGACCGACGAGCTCTGGAAACACCATATATTTT.

The chain uses TRBV7-8 and TRBJ1-5; TRBD1 agrees at 7 bases. V lost 5 bases to trimming and J lost 0 bases; unmatched junction nucleotides: 4. There are 15 residues in the CDR3. Looked up from germline, CDR1 is SGHVS and CDR2 is FQNEAQ. Here the CDR3 reads CASSAGQTSNQPQHF. CDR3 nucleotides: TGTGCCAGCAGCGCGGGACAGACTAGCAATCAGCCCCAGCATTTT.

The chain couples TRBV30 to TRBJ2-1, with TRBD2 matching 8 bases. Looked up from germline, CDR1 is GTSNPN and CDR2 is SVGIG (reference sequence). Unmatched junction bases numbered 8, after V lost 8 bases and J lost 2 bases. The CDR3 is made up of 14 amino acids. CDR3 DNA sequence: TGTGCCGCGTCGAGGACTAGCCCCTACAATGAGCAGTTCTTC. It encodes CAASRTSPYNEQFF. Supplemented by reference TRBV30 and TRBJ2-1, the full variable domain reads SQTIHQWPATLVQPVGSPLSLECTVEGTSNPNLYWYRQAAGRGLQLLFYSVGIGQISSEVPQNLSASRPQDRQFILSSKKLLLSDSGFYLCAASRTSPYNEQFFGPGTRLTVL.

This rearrangement joins TRBV27 to TRBJ2-7, with D hard to call. Trimming pared 4 bases from V and 2 bases from J, leaving 15 bases between. This CDR3 has 15 amino acids. CDR1 and CDR2 (germline): MNHEY, SMNVEV (reference sequence). The CDR3 DNA is TGTGCCAGCAGTTCTGGAATTGGTCGGACCTACGAGCAGTACTTC. It yields the protein CASSSGIGRTYEQYF.

The V and J genes are TRBV29-1 and TRBJ1-1; no definite D call. The CDR3 totals 14 residues. From germline, CDR1 is SQVTM and CDR2 ANQGSEA. Trimming removed 0 bases from V and 0 bases from J, with 8 bases in between. CDR3 DNA sequence: TGCAGCGTTGAAGATGGGCGGGTGAACACTGAAGCTTTCTTT. It specifies CSVEDGRVNTEAFF.

The rearrangement joins TRBV9 to TRBJ2-5; 12 bases fit TRBD2. V shed 4 bases and J 0 bases; nucleotides not matched to a gene: 4. Germline CDR1 reads SGDLS; CDR2 reads YYNGEE. The CDR3 runs 16 residues. In nucleotides, the CDR3 is TGTGCCAGCAGCACGCTAGCGGGGGGGTACCAAGAGACCCAGTACTTC. Translated: CASSTLAGGYQETQYF.

The chain employs TRBV2 and TRBJ2-3; 7 nucleotides line up with TRBD1. This CDR3 has 13 amino acids. Unmatched junction bases numbered 0, after V lost 2 bases and J lost 4 bases. Germline CDR1 and CDR2: SNHLY and FYNNEI. The CDR3 loop is CASSEQGADTQYF. The CDR3, as DNA: TGTGCCAGCAGTGAACAGGGGGCAGATACGCAGTATTTT.

The chain is built from TRBV12-5 and TRBJ2-7; D remains unclear. Germline lookup yields CDR1 LGHNT and CDR2 FRNRAP. Trimming left V 6 bases short and J 2 bases short, with 14 bases between. This CDR3 has 14 amino acids. The CDR3 sequence: CASGLTPDTYEQYF. The CDR3 region has the DNA TGTGCTAGTGGGCTAACCCCAGACACCTACGAGCAGTACTTC. The full variable domain, with the rest looked up from reference TRBV12-5 and TRBJ2-7, is DARVTQTPRHKVTEMGQEVTMRCQPILGHNTVFWYRQTMMQGLELLAYFRNRAPLDDSGMPKDRFSAEMPDATLATLKIQPSEPRDSAVYFCASGLTPDTYEQYFGPGTRLTVT.

V is TRBV28 and J is TRBJ1-2; D unclear. The CDR3 is 12 amino acids. The V end lost 5 bases, the J end lost 2 bases, and 6 bases lay between the germline ends. CDR1 and CDR2 from the germline V gene are MDHEN and SYDVKM. The CDR3 region has the DNA TGTGCCAGCAGTCCCGAGAACTATGGCTACACCTTC. It is translated as CASSPENYGYTF.

V usage is TRBV27 and J usage is TRBJ2-1, with D maybe TRBD2 (5 bases). V was clipped by 2 bases and J by 0 bases, with 8 bases between them. CDR1 and CDR2 from the germline V gene are MNHEY and SMNVEV (reference sequence). There are 15 residues in the CDR3. CDR3 coding DNA: TGTGCCAGCAGTTTAGACGAGGGCTCCTACAATGAGCAGTTCTTC. This translates into CASSLDEGSYNEQFF.

The chain couples TRBV27 to TRBJ2-1, with D tentatively TRBD1 or TRBD2 (5 bases each). This CDR3 contains 15 residues. CDR1 and CDR2 from the germline V gene are MNHEY and SMNVEV (reference sequence). The germline V and J ends were trimmed by 2 bases and 0 bases, with 8 bases remaining between them. The CDR3 here is CASSLGGSSYNEQFF. The DNA for the CDR3 is TGTGCCAGCAGTTTAGGGGGTAGCTCCTACAATGAGCAGTTCTTC.

The rearrangement uses TRBV27 and TRBJ1-1, with D hard to call. V was pared by 7 bases and J by 7 bases, with 16 bases between. In germline, CDR1 is MNHEY, CDR2 SMNVEV (reference sequence). The CDR3 is 13 amino acids. DNA for the CDR3: TGTGCCAGCATGAGGGTGGGCCCTTTTGAAGCTTTCTTT. Translated, it gives CASMRVGPFEAFF.